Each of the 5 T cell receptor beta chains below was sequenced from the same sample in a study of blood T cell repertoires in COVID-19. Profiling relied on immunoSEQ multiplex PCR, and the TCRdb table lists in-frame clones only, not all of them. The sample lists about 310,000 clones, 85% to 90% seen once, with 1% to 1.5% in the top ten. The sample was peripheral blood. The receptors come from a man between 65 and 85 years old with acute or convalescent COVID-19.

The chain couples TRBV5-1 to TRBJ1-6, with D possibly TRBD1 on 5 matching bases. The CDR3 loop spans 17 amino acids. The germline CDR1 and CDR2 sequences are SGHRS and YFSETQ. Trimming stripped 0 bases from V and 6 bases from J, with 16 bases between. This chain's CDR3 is CASSLVTAKAPNSPLHF. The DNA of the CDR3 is TGCGCCAGCAGCTTGGTGACAGCCAAAGCTCCTAATTCACCCCTCCACTTT.

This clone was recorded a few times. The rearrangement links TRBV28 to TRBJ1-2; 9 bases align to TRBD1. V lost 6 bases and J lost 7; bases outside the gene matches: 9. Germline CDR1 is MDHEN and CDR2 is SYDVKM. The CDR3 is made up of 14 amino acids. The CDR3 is CASRRTGTGIGYTF. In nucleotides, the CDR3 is TGTGCCAGCAGGAGAACCGGGACAGGGATTGGCTACACCTTC.

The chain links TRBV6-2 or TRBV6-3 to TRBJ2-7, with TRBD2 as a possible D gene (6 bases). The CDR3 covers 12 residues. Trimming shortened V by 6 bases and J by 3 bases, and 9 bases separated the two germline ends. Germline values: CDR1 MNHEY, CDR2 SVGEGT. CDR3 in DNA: TGTGCCAGCAGCAGACTAGGCTACGAGCAGTACTTC. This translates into CASSRLGYEQYF.

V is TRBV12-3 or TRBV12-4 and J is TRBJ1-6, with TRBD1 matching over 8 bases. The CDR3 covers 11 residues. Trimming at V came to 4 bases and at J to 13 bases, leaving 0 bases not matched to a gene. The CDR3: CASSYRGPLHF. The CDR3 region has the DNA TGTGCCAGCAGTTACAGGGGGCCCCTCCACTTT.

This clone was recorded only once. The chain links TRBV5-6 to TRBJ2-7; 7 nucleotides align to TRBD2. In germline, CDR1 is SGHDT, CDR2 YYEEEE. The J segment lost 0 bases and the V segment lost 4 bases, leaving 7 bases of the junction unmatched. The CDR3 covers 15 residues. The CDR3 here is CASSPPGGTSYEQYF. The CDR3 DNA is TGTGCCAGCAGCCCCCCCGGGGGGACCTCCTACGAGCAGTACTTC.